Presented here are 26 T cell receptor beta chains from one specimen sequenced in a study of blood T cell repertoires in COVID-19. This table comes from immunoSEQ multiplex PCR, and its TCRdb copy is limited to in-frame clones, with some not included. The repertoire consists of hundreds of thousands of clones, with 90% occurring once and the leading ten covering around 2.5%. Material: PBMCs or T cells enriched from blood (not recorded which). These receptor sequences come from a man between 60 and 75 years old who had recovered from COVID-19.

This chain connects TRBV19 to TRBJ1-5; 7 nucleotides line up with TRBD1. With 6 bases clipped from V and 4 bases from J, the junction kept 9 bases outside the gene matches. This CDR3 contains 15 residues. The germline V gene has CDR1 LNHDA and CDR2 SQIVND (reference sequence). The chain's CDR3 is CASRITGALNQPQHF. The CDR3 DNA reads TGTGCCAGTAGAATCACAGGGGCATTAAATCAGCCCCAGCATTTT.

The V call is TRBV30, the J call TRBJ2-2, with TRBD1 identical over 10 bases. Germline V lookup: CDR1 GTSNPN, CDR2 SVGIG (reference sequence). There are 15 residues in the CDR3. The junction had 5 bases not matched to a gene; V was cut back by 3 bases and J by 4 bases. The CDR3 DNA is TGTGCCTGGAGCCTGACAGGGGGCGTCACCGGGGAGCTGTTTTTT. Protein sequence: CAWSLTGGVTGELFF.

CDR3 nucleotide sequence: TGTGCCAGCAGCTTGACACAGTTGGCCTACGAGCAGTACTTC. Amino acids: CASSLTQLAYEQYF. The rearrangement joins TRBV7-9 to TRBJ2-7; no firm D call. Deletions cut 3 bases from V and 2 bases from J, with 11 bases between. Germline CDR1 and CDR2: SEHNR and FQNEAQ (reference sequence). This CDR3 comprises 14 residues.

The genes are TRBV7-3 and TRBJ2-1; 10 positions agree with TRBD2. The CDR3 has 17 amino acids. Germline CDR1 reads SGHTA; CDR2 reads FQGTGA. V was pared by 4 bases and J by 4 bases, with 10 bases of the junction left unmatched. The CDR3 region has the DNA TGTGCCAGCAGCTCCGGCTTAGCGGGGGGTATTTACAATGAGCAGTTCTTC. This translates into CASSSGLAGGIYNEQFF.

This clone was seen once. The V and J genes are TRBV5-1 and TRBJ2-5; weak D call: TRBD2 (6 bases). The V gene's germline CDR1 is SGHRS and CDR2 YFSETQ. Trimming left V 0 bases short and J 3 bases short, with 12 bases between. The CDR3 runs 15 residues. In nucleotides, the CDR3 is TGCGCCAGCAGCTTGGGGGGTAGCGGTAAAGAGACCCAGTACTTC. It specifies CASSLGGSGKETQYF.

The chain recombines TRBV18 with TRBJ2-1, with D perhaps TRBD1 (5 bases). The CDR3 runs to 18 residues. Trimming shortened V by 6 bases and J by 2 bases, and 23 bases separated the two germline ends. Germline V CDR1 and CDR2: KGHSH, LQKENI. CDR3: CASSLIVVGQGPYNEQFF. CDR3 in DNA: TGTGCCAGCTCCCTAATTGTGGTGGGGCAAGGACCCTACAATGAGCAGTTCTTC.

The V call is TRBV30, the J call TRBJ1-2; 7 bases fit TRBD1. The junction had 8 bases not matched to a gene; V was cut back by 3 bases and J by 4 bases. The CDR3 covers 14 residues. Germline CDR1 reads GTSNPN; CDR2 reads SVGIG (reference sequence). The chain's CDR3 is CAWSPGTESYGYTF. CDR3 nucleotide sequence: TGTGCCTGGAGCCCCGGGACAGAATCCTATGGCTACACCTTC.

The chain carries TRBV9 and TRBJ2-7; D perhaps matches TRBD2 (6 bases). The CDR3 is made up of 14 amino acids. Germline V gene sequence: CDR1 SGDLS, CDR2 YYNGEE. The V end was cut by 3 bases, the J end by 3 bases, with 13 bases between. CDR3 residues: CASSAGGGDYEQYF. CDR3 coding DNA: TGTGCCAGCAGCGCCGGGGGAGGAGACTACGAGCAGTACTTC.

V is TRBV5-6 and J is TRBJ2-1; D possibly corresponds to TRBD2 (6 bases). The CDR3 loop spans 16 amino acids. Trimming removed 7 bases from V and 0 bases from J, with 17 bases in between. The germline V gene encodes CDR1 SGHDT and CDR2 YYEEEE. The CDR3 loop reads CASVLFGSGSYNEQFF. CDR3 nucleotide sequence: TGTGCCAGCGTACTTTTCGGGAGCGGCTCCTACAATGAGCAGTTCTTC.

J is TRBJ1-1 and V is TRBV9; maybe TRBD1 (5 bases). This CDR3 contains 14 residues. Trimming pared 4 bases from V and 2 bases from J, leaving 12 bases between. Germline lookup yields CDR1 SGDLS and CDR2 YYNGEE. Written as DNA, the CDR3 is TGTGCCAGCAGCACGGGAGGGGTTAACACTGAAGCTTTCTTT. It codes for CASSTGGVNTEAFF.

The V and J genes are TRBV3-1 (or the pseudogene TRBV3-2) and TRBJ2-5; a weak D match, TRBD1 (5 bases). This CDR3 comprises 13 residues. The ends were cut back, 4 bases at V and 6 bases at J, with 12 bases in the middle. The germline V gene encodes CDR1 LGHDT and CDR2 YNNKEL (reference sequence). The DNA for the CDR3 is TGTGCCAGCAGCCCCGCAGGGTGGCAGACCCAGTACTTC. This encodes CASSPAGWQTQYF.

Concerning this clone: Other DNA sequences from this sample encode an identical CDR3 as well. V gene TRBV2 combines with J gene TRBJ1-5; 8 bases are shared with TRBD1. The CDR3 is 14 residues long. The V segment lost 5 bases and the J segment 2 bases; nucleotides outside the gene matches: 2. Germline CDR1 is SNHLY and CDR2 is FYNNEI. CDR3: CASSPDRGNQPQHF. CDR3 nucleotides: TGTGCCAGCAGTCCGGACAGGGGCAATCAGCCCCAGCATTTT. The variable domain in full, completed from reference TRBV2 and TRBJ1-5, reads EPEVTQTPSHQVTQMGQEVILRCVPISNHLYFYWYRQILGQKVEFLVSFYNNEISEKSEIFDDQFSVERPDGSNFTLKIRSTKLEDSAMYFCASSPDRGNQPQHFGDGTRLSIL.

V gene TRBV2 combines with J gene TRBJ1-2; 9 nucleotides match TRBD1. CDR1 SNHLY and CDR2 FYNNEI come from the germline V gene. The trim removed 5 bases at V and 5 bases at J, leaving 6 bases unmatched. This CDR3 region has 14 residues. The DNA for the CDR3 is TGTGCCAGCAGTCTAAAGACAGGGGGGTATGGCTACACCTTC. It yields the protein CASSLKTGGYGYTF.

This clone has only one observation. The V and J genes are TRBV14 and TRBJ1-1; 7 positions agree with TRBD1. V lost 4 bases to trimming and J lost 10 bases; unmatched junction nucleotides: 9. The CDR3 spans 13 residues. The germline V gene encodes CDR1 SGHDN and CDR2 FVKESK. In DNA form, the CDR3 reads TGTGCCAGCAGCCGGACAGGAGCGGTGGGAGCTTTCTTT. Residues: CASSRTGAVGAFF.

This chain joins TRBV19 and TRBJ2-4, with 7 bases that match TRBD2. Per the germline V gene, CDR1 is LNHDA and CDR2 is SQIVND (reference sequence). After removal of 6 bases from V and 6 bases from J, the junction contained 8 bases not matched to a gene. The CDR3 contains 14 residues. The CDR3 is CASRPTSEVNIQYF. The CDR3 DNA reads TGTGCCAGTAGGCCTACTAGCGAGGTAAACATTCAGTACTTC.

This chain uses TRBV24-1 with TRBJ2-3; D is ambiguous. The CDR3 totals 13 residues. Deletions cut 6 bases from V and 0 bases from J, with 6 bases between. Germline loops: CDR1 KGHDR, CDR2 SFDVKD. DNA of the CDR3: TGTGCCACCAGTCGAGAGAGCACAGATACGCAGTATTTT. This translates into CATSRESTDTQYF.

The V and J genes are TRBV2 and TRBJ1-6; 8 nucleotides align to TRBD1. Germline trimming cut 4 bases from V and 6 bases from J; bases unmatched to any gene: 8. The CDR3 covers 16 residues. Germline V CDR1 and CDR2: SNHLY, FYNNEI. The CDR3 bases are TGTGCCAGCAGTGTAGGGGCAGGGGGCCTTAATTCACCCCTCCACTTT. Translation: CASSVGAGGLNSPLHF. The full variable domain, in which reference TRBV2 and TRBJ1-6 provide the parts outside the CDR3, is EPEVTQTPSHQVTQMGQEVILRCVPISNHLYFYWYRQILGQKVEFLVSFYNNEISEKSEIFDDQFSVERPDGSNFTLKIRSTKLEDSAMYFCASSVGAGGLNSPLHFGNGTRLTVT.

This clone was counted once. The chain joins TRBV7-9 to TRBJ2-5; no clear D gene. V shed 0 bases and J shed 5 bases, with 7 bases lying between them. Germline assignment: CDR1 SEHNR and CDR2 FQNEAQ (reference sequence). The CDR3 totals 13 residues. CDR3 DNA sequence: TGTGCCAGCAGCTTAGCGGCGGTTGAGACCCAGTACTTC. Its translation: CASSLAAVETQYF.

This chain links TRBV6-1 with TRBJ2-1, with a weak D call TRBD2 (5 bases). The CDR3 has 18 residues. The germline V gene encodes CDR1 MNHNS and CDR2 SASEGT. V was clipped by 0 bases and J by 2 bases, with 17 bases between them. The CDR3 DNA reads TGTGCCAGCAGTGAAGCCCCCCTTAAGTCGGGGACCTACAATGAGCAGTTCTTC. It codes for CASSEAPLKSGTYNEQFF.

The rearrangement links TRBV5-6 to TRBJ2-3; D is unclear. CDR1 SGHDT and CDR2 YYEEEE come from the germline V gene. Trimming cost V 1 base and J 6 bases, with 18 bases left between them. This CDR3 has 16 amino acids. This chain's CDR3 is CASSLIPGQSGDTQYF. Written as DNA, the CDR3 is TGTGCCAGCAGCTTGATCCCAGGCCAGTCTGGGGATACGCAGTATTTT.

In this sample, this clone turned up a few times. The CDR3 reads CAIRGQGVTEAFF. The DNA for the CDR3 is TGTGCCATCAGAGGACAGGGCGTCACTGAAGCTTTCTTT. This chain joins TRBV10-3 and TRBJ1-1, with TRBD1 matching over 8 bases. The CDR3 length is 13 residues. Germline CDR1 ENHRY, CDR2 SYGVKD. V gave up 6 bases and J gave up 4 bases; unmatched junction bases: 4.

The chain combines TRBV6-5 with TRBJ1-1; possible D gene TRBD1, 5 bases. This CDR3 region has 14 residues. The germline V gene has CDR1 MNHEY and CDR2 SVGAGI. V lost 2 bases to trimming and J lost 3 bases, with 10 bases between them. The CDR3 is CASSYAGGDTEAFF. In DNA, the CDR3 is TGTGCCAGCAGTTACGCCGGGGGGGACACTGAAGCTTTCTTT.

The V call is TRBV18, the J call TRBJ2-1, with D possibly TRBD2 on 6 matching bases. This CDR3 is built from 11 residues. From germline, CDR1 is KGHSH and CDR2 LQKENI. Trimming left V 8 bases short and J 7 bases short, with 9 bases between. This chain's CDR3 is CASTGGNEQFF. In DNA form, the CDR3 reads TGTGCCAGCACCGGGGGAAATGAGCAGTTCTTC.

The chain is built from TRBV6-5 and TRBJ2-7; 7 bases align to TRBD2. V trimming: 10 bases; J trimming: 5 bases; junction bases outside the gene matches: 11. CDR3 length: 13 residues. Germline V gene sequence: CDR1 MNHEY, CDR2 SVGAGI. The CDR3 coding sequence is TGTGCCACTACAAAAGCGGGAACTGACGAGCAGTACTTC. Protein: CATTKAGTDEQYF.

J is TRBJ2-1 and V is TRBV2; TRBD1 matches at 12 bases. This CDR3 is 16 amino acids long. CDR1 and CDR2 from the germline V gene are SNHLY and FYNNEI. Unmatched junction bases numbered 2, after V lost 1 base and J lost 4 bases. DNA of the CDR3: TGTGCCAGCAGTGAAGAGGGACAGGGGGCTTACAATGAGCAGTTCTTC. Protein sequence: CASSEEGQGAYNEQFF.

This chain uses TRBV5-5 with TRBJ1-4; the D is unclear. CDR3 length equals 13 residues. The germline V and J ends were trimmed by 4 bases and 8 bases, with 12 bases remaining between them. CDR1 is SGHKS, CDR2 YYEKEE, per germline (reference sequence). The CDR3 reads CASSPQREEKLFF. CDR3 nucleotide sequence: TGTGCCAGCAGCCCCCAAAGGGAGGAAAAACTGTTTTTT.